Each of the 17 T cell receptor beta chains below was sequenced from the same sample in a study of cytomegalovirus exposure and HLA in healthy donors. PCR used 60 Vbeta primers and 13 Jbeta primers. Clones were sequenced by immunoSEQ multiplex PCR, and TCRdb holds only the in-frame ones, with some missing. The table lists 50,000 or so clones. What was sequenced was PBMCs. The receptors originated from a woman aged 18 to 35 in good health and CMV-seronegative.

V gene TRBV6-5 combines with J gene TRBJ2-1; 8 positions match TRBD1. Trimming took 7 bases from V and 3 from J; bases not matched to a gene: 8. Germline CDR1 MNHEY, CDR2 SVGAGI. The CDR3 spans 15 residues. The chain's CDR3 is CASTRFGTGYNEQFF. CDR3 bases: TGTGCCAGCACCCGATTCGGGACAGGCTACAATGAGCAGTTCTTC.

V and J are TRBV2 and TRBJ1-5, with a possible D match to TRBD1 (5 bases). V was shortened by 6 bases and J by 3 bases, with 15 bases between the two germline ends. The germline gives CDR1 SNHLY, CDR2 FYNNEI. The CDR3 is 15 amino acids. CDR3 DNA sequence: TGTGCCAGCAGGAAAGGAGGGGTATCCAATCAGCCCCAGCATTTT. Translating it yields CASRKGGVSNQPQHF.

The chain links TRBV30 to TRBJ2-7; unclear D gene. Trimming left V 4 bases short and J 2 bases short, with 9 bases between. The germline gives CDR1 GTSNPN, CDR2 SVGIG (reference sequence). This CDR3 comprises 12 residues. CDR3 loop: CAWTGNAYEQYF. Written as DNA, the CDR3 is TGTGCCTGGACAGGAAATGCCTACGAGCAGTACTTC.

In DNA, the CDR3 is TGTGCCAGCAGTGATAGGGGTGGGGAAAAACTGTTTTTT. This translates into CASSDRGGEKLFF. The chain uses TRBV6-5 and TRBJ1-4, with D possibly TRBD1 on 5 matching bases. V gave up 5 bases and J gave up 8 bases, with 12 bases separating them. The CDR3 extends over 13 amino acids. Germline-derived CDR1 and CDR2 are MNHEY and SVGAGI.

The J gene is TRBJ1-2, the V gene TRBV23-1; D call uncertain. TRBV23-1 is annotated as an ORF whose role is uncertain. This CDR3 comprises 14 residues. Trimming removed 4 bases at V and 4 bases at J, with 13 bases between. The CDR3 is CASSPQPGFYGYTF. The CDR3 DNA reads as TGCGCCAGCAGTCCTCAGCCCGGGTTCTATGGCTACACCTTC.

The J gene is TRBJ1-1, the V gene TRBV6-5; 8 nucleotides agree with TRBD1. The junction had 3 bases not matched to a gene; V was cut back by 0 bases and J by 3 bases. This CDR3 contains 15 residues. The germline gives CDR1 MNHEY, CDR2 SVGAGI. CDR3 region: CASSYSVQGDTEAFF. DNA of the CDR3: TGTGCCAGCAGTTACTCGGTACAGGGGGACACTGAAGCTTTCTTT.

The chain joins TRBV18 to TRBJ2-7; the match to TRBD2 covers 14 bases. Looked up from germline, CDR1 is KGHSH and CDR2 is LQKENI. The ends lost 3 bases at V and 5 bases at J; junction bases unmatched: 9. The CDR3 extends over 17 amino acids. The chain's CDR3 is CASSPGLAGVGRNEQYF. In nucleotides, the CDR3 is TGTGCCAGCTCACCGGGACTAGCGGGAGTAGGGAGAAACGAGCAGTACTTC.

The V call is TRBV19, the J call TRBJ1-5; 8 bases are a match to TRBD1. The CDR3 length is 13 residues. V lost 7 bases, J lost 5 bases, and 4 bases stayed unmatched. Germline loops: CDR1 LNHDA, CDR2 SQIVND (reference sequence). The CDR3 bases are TGTGCCAGTACGACAGGGGACCATCAGCCCCAGCATTTT. It specifies CASTTGDHQPQHF.

On this clone itself: Other DNA sequences in the same sample also yield this CDR3. The chain has TRBV6-5 and TRBJ2-7; TRBD1 matches at 7 bases. The V gene end was trimmed by 6 bases and the J gene end by 2 bases; junction bases not matched to a gene: 7. Germline V CDR1 and CDR2: MNHEY, SVGAGI. The CDR3 loop spans 14 amino acids. CDR3 residues: CASRSTGTAYEQYF. The CDR3 DNA sequence: TGTGCCAGCAGATCCACCGGGACAGCCTACGAGCAGTACTTC.

The rearrangement joins TRBV19 to TRBJ2-7; the match to TRBD2 covers 7 bases. Germline CDR1 LNHDA, CDR2 SQIVND (reference sequence). The trim removed 3 bases at V and 2 bases at J, leaving 4 bases unmatched. This CDR3 region has 14 residues. CDR3 amino acids: CASSMGEGPYEQYF. The CDR3 nucleotides are TGTGCCAGTAGTATGGGGGAGGGGCCCTACGAGCAGTACTTC. Based on the CDR3 plus reference TRBV19 and TRBJ2-7, the full variable domain is DGGITQSPKYLFRKEGQNVTLSCEQNLNHDAMYWYRQDPGQGLRLIYYSQIVNDFQKGDIAEGYSVSREKKESFPLTVTSAQKNPTAFYLCASSMGEGPYEQYFGPGTRLTVT.

This chain joins TRBV4-1 and TRBJ1-1, with D maybe TRBD1 (6 bases). The CDR3 runs 15 residues. The V gene lost 4 bases and the J gene lost 8 bases, with 20 bases spanning the gap. Germline assignment: CDR1 MGHRA and CDR2 YSYEKL. The CDR3 region has the DNA TGCGCCAGCAGCCCCTACAACCAGGGGCGAATAGAAGCTTTCTTT. It is translated as CASSPYNQGRIEAFF.

The chain couples TRBV10-1 to TRBJ2-3; maybe TRBD2 (5 bases). This CDR3 is 14 amino acids long. Germline values: CDR1 WNHNN, CDR2 SYGVQD (reference sequence). Between the trimmed V and J ends, which lost 3 bases and 6 bases, there was a span of 13 bases. This chain's CDR3 is CASSDRSGLDTQYF. In DNA form, the CDR3 reads TGCGCCAGCAGTGATCGGTCGGGGTTGGATACGCAGTATTTT.

V and J are TRBV13 and TRBJ1-2; tentative D call: TRBD1 (5 bases). Looked up from germline, CDR1 is PRHDT and CDR2 is FYEKMQ (reference sequence). The V and J ends lost 5 bases and 8 bases respectively, with 18 bases between them. The CDR3 has 14 residues. The CDR3 DNA reads as TGTGCCAGCAGCCCCCCGGGGGGGGTTGGCGGCTACACCTTC. Its translation: CASSPPGGVGGYTF.

This chain uses TRBV6-5 with TRBJ1-2, with a possible D match to TRBD1 (5 bases). The germline V gene encodes CDR1 MNHEY and CDR2 SVGAGI. This CDR3 region has 15 residues. The V and J ends lost 0 bases and 4 bases respectively, with 12 bases between them. The CDR3 reads CASSYSRPGGYGYTF. The CDR3 coding sequence is TGTGCCAGCAGTTACTCGAGGCCCGGGGGCTATGGCTACACCTTC.

The chain combines TRBV7-9 with TRBJ2-1; 12 bases are a match to TRBD2. The CDR3 spans 17 residues. Losses at the gene ends were 1 base for V and 8 bases for J; bases not matched to a gene: 9. Per germline, CDR1 SEHNR and CDR2 FQNEAQ (reference sequence). In nucleotides, the CDR3 is TGTGCCAGCAGCTTAGGCCCTAGCGGGGGGGCAGGAGATGAGCAGTTCTTC. This encodes CASSLGPSGGAGDEQFF.

The chain uses TRBV5-1 and TRBJ1-5, with D perhaps TRBD1 (6 bases). V was clipped by 4 bases and J by 4 bases, with 12 bases between them. Germline loops: CDR1 SGHRS, CDR2 YFSETQ. This CDR3 region has 14 residues. CDR3 in amino acids: CASSPDRGNQPQHF. CDR3 nucleotides: TGCGCCAGCAGCCCGGACAGAGGGAATCAGCCCCAGCATTTT.

This sequence joins TRBV7-2 and TRBJ2-3; a possible D gene is TRBD2 (6 bases). The CDR3 spans 15 residues. With 2 bases removed from V and 2 bases from J, the gap between germline ends came to 11 bases. CDR1 and CDR2 (germline): SGHTA, FQGNSA. CDR3 region: CASSLTGTPTDTQYF. The CDR3 DNA sequence: TGTGCCAGCAGCTTAACCGGGACTCCCACAGATACGCAGTATTTT.